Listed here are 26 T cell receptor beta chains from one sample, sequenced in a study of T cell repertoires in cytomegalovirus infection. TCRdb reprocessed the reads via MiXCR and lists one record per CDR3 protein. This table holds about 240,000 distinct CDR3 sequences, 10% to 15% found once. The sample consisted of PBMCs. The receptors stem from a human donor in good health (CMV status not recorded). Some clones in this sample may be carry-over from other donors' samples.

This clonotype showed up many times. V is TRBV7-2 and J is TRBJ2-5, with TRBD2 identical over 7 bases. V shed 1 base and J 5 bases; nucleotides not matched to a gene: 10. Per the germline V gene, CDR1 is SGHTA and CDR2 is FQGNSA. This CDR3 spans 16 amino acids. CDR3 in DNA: TGTGCCAGCAGCTTAGGTCGGGCGGGGGTCGTCGAGACCCAGTACTTC. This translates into CASSLGRAGVVETQYF.

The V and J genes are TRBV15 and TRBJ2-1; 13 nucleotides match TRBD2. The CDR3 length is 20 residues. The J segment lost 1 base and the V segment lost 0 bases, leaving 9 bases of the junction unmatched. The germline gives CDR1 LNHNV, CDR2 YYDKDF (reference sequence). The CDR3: CATSRDPRLAGGPSYNEQFF. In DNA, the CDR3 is TGTGCCACCAGCAGAGATCCGCGACTAGCGGGGGGTCCTTCCTACAATGAGCAGTTCTTC.

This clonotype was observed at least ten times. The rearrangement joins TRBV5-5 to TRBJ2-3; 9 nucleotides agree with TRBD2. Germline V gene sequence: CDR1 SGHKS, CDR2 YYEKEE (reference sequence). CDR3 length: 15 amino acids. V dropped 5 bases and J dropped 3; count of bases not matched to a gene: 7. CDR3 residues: CASSPGTSLTDTQYF. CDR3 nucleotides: TGTGCCAGCAGTCCAGGGACTAGCTTAACAGATACGCAGTATTTT.

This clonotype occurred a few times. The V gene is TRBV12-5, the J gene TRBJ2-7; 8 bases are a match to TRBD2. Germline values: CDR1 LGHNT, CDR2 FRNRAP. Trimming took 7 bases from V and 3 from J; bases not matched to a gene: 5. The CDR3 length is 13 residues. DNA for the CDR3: TGTGCTAGTGCCCGGGGGGGCGACTACGAGCAGTACTTC. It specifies CASARGGDYEQYF.

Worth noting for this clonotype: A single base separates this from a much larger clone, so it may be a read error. The CDR3 coding sequence is TGTGCCAGCAGTGTAAAAGAGACCCAGTACTTC. Protein sequence: CASSVKETQYF. The chain couples TRBV12-3 or TRBV12-4 to TRBJ2-5; D ambiguous. The CDR3 has 11 residues. The V and J ends lost 5 bases and 3 bases respectively, with 4 bases between them.

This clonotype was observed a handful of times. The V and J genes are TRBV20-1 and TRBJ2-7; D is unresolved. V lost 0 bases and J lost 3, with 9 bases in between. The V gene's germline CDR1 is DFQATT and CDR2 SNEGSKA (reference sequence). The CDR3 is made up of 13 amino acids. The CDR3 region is CSARDRSRYEQYF. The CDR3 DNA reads TGCAGTGCTAGAGATCGCAGCCGCTACGAGCAGTACTTC.

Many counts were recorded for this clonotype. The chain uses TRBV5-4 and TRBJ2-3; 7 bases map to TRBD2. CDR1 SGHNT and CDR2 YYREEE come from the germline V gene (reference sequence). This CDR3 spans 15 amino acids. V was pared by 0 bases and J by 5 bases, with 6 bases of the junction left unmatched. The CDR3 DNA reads TGTGCCAGCAGCTTGGTGGGGGGGACGGGAGATACGCAGTATTTT. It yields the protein CASSLVGGTGDTQYF.

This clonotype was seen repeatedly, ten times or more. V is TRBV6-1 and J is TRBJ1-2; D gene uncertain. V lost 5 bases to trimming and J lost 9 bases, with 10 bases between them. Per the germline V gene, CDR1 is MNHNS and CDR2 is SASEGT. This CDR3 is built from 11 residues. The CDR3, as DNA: TGTGCCAGCAGTTCCGACCGTAGCTACACCTTC. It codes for CASSSDRSYTF.

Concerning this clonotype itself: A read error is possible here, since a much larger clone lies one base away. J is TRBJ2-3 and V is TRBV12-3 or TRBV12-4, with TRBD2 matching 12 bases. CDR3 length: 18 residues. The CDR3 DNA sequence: TGTACCAGCAGCCTCACTAGCGGGGGGAGATCTAGCACAGATACGCAGTATTTT. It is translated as CTSSLTSGGRSSTDTQYF.

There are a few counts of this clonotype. The CDR3 coding sequence is TGTGCCAGCAGCTCCCTAGCGGGTATTTACAATGAGCAGTTCTTC. This encodes CASSSLAGIYNEQFF. V gene TRBV5-6 combines with J gene TRBJ2-1, with 8 positions matching TRBD2. With 3 bases clipped from V and 4 bases from J, the junction kept 6 bases outside the gene matches. CDR3 size: 15 residues. Germline values: CDR1 SGHDT, CDR2 YYEEEE.

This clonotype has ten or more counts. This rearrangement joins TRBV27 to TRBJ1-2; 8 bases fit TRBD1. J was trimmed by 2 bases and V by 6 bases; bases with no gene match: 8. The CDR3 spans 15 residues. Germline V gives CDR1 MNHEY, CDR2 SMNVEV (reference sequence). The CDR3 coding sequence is TGTGCCAGCAGAAAAAGCTCAGGGGGCAACTATGGCTACACCTTC. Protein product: CASRKSSGGNYGYTF.

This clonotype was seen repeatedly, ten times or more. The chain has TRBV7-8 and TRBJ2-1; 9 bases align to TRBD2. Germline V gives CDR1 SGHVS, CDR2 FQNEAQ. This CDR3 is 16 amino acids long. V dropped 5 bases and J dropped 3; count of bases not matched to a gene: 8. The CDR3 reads CASSPRRLADYNEQFF. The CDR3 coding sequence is TGTGCCAGCAGCCCCCGGCGACTAGCGGACTACAATGAGCAGTTCTTC.

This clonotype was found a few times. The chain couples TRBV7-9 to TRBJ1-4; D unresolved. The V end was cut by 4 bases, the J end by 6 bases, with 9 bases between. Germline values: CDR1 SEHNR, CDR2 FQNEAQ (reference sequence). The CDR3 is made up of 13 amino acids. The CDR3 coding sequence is TGTGCCAGCAGCTCCGGGGTCGATGAAAAACTGTTTTTT. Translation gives CASSSGVDEKLFF.

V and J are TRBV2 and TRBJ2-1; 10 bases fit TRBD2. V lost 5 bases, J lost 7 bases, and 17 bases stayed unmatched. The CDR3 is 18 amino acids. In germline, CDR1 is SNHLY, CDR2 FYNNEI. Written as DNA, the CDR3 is TGTGCCAGCAGTTCGGGGGGGAGAAGCGGGAGGGTGCCTAATGAGCAGTTCTTC. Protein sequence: CASSSGGRSGRVPNEQFF. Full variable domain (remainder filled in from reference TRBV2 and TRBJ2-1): EPEVTQTPSHQVTQMGQEVILRCVPISNHLYFYWYRQILGQKVEFLVSFYNNEISEKSEIFDDQFSVERPDGSNFTLKIRSTKLEDSAMYFCASSSGGRSGRVPNEQFFGPGTRLTVL.

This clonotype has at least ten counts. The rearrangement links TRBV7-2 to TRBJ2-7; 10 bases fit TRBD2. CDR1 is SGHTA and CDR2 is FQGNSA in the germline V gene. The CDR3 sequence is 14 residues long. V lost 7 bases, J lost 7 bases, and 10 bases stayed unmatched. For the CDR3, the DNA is TGTGCCAGCACCGAGTCAGCGGGAGGGTGGGAGCAGTACTTC. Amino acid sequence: CASTESAGGWEQYF.

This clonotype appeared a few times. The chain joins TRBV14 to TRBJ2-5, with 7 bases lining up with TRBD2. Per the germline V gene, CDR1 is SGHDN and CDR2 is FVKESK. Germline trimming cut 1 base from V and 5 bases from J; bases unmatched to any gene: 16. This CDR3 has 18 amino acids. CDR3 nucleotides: TGTGCCAGCAGCCAAGTGAGGATGGGAGCGGGATGGAGGGAGACCCAGTACTTC. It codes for CASSQVRMGAGWRETQYF.

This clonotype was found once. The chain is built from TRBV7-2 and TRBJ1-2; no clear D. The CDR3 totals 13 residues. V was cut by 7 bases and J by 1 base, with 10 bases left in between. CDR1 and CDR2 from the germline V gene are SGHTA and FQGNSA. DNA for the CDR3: TGTGCCAGCAACTTCGGTCTTAACTATGGCTACACCTTC. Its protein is CASNFGLNYGYTF.

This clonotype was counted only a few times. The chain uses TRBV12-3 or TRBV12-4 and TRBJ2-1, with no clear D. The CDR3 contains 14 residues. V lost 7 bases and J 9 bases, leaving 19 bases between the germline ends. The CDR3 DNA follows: TGTGCCAGCATCCCCGGGTCCATCACCAGTGAGCAGTTCTTC. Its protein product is CASIPGSITSEQFF.

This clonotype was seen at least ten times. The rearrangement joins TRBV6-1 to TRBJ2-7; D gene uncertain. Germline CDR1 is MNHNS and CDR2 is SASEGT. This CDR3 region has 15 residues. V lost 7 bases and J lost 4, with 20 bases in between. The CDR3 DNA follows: TGTGCCAGCAATCGCCCCGGACGGTCTGGTTACGAGCAGTACTTC. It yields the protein CASNRPGRSGYEQYF.

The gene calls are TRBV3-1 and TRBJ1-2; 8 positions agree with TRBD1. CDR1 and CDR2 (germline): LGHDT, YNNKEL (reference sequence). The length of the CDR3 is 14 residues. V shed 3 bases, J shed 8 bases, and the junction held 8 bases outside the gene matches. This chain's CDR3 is CASSQHQGADGYTF. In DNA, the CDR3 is TGTGCCAGCAGCCAGCATCAGGGGGCGGACGGCTACACCTTC.

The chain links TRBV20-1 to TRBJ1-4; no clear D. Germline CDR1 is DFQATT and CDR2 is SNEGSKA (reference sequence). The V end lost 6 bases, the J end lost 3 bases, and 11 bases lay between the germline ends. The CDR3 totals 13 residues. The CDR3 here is CSAGSPPNEKLFF. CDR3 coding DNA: TGCAGTGCCGGATCCCCCCCTAATGAAAAACTGTTTTTT.

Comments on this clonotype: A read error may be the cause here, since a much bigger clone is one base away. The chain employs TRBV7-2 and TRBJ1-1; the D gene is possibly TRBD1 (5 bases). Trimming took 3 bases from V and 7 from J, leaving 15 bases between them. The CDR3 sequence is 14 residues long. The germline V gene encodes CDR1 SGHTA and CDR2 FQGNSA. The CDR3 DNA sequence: TGTGCCAGCAGCTTCGTATCGGGACGAATTGAAGCTTTCTTT. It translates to CASSFVSGRIEAFF.

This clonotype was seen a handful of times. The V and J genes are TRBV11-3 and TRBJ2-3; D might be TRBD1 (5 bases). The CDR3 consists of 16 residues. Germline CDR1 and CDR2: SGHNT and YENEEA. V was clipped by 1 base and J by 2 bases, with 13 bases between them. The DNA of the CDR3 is TGTGCCAGCAGCTTAGGAACAGGAGCCCCCACAGATACGCAGTATTTT. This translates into CASSLGTGAPTDTQYF.

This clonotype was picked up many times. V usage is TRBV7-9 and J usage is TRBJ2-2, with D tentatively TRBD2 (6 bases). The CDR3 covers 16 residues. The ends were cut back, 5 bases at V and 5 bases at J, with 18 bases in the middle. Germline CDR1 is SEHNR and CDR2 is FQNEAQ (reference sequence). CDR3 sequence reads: CASSDFGGPGTGELFF. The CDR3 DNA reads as TGTGCCAGCAGCGACTTCGGAGGGCCGGGAACCGGGGAGCTGTTTTTT.

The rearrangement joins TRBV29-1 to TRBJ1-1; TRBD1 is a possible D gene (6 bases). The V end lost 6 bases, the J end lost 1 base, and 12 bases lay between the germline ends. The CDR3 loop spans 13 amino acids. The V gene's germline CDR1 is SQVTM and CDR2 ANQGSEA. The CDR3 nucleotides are TGCAGCGTCGTCCGGGGGGCGAACACTGAAGCTTTCTTT. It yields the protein CSVVRGANTEAFF.

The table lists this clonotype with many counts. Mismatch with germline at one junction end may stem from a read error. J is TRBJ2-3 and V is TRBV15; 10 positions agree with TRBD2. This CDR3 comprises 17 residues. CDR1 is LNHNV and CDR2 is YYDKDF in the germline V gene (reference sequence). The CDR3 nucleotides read TGTGCCACCAGCATGGCGTTAGCGGGAGGCAGCATAGATACGCAGTATTTT. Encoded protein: CATSMALAGGSIDTQYF.